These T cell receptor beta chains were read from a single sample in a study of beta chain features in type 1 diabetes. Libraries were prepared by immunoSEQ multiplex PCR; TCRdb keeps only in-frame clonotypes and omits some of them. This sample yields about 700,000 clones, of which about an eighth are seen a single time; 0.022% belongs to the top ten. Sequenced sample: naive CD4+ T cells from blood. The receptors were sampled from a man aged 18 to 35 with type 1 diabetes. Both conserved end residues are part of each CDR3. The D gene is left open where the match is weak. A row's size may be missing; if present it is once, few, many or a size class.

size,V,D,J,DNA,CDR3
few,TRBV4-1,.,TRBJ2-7,TGCGCCAGCAGCCTACGAGACGAAGTCTACGAGCAGTACTTC,CASSLRDEVYEQYF
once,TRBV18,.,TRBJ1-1,TGTGCCAGCTCACCAGGGATAAGAAACACTGAAGCTTTCTTT,CASSPGIRNTEAFF
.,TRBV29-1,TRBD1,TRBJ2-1,TGCAGCGTATCCGGGACAGGGAGCAATGAGCAGTTCTTC,CSVSGTGSNEQFF
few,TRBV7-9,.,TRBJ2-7,TGTGCCAGCAGTATTGGACAGATGAGCTCCTACGAGCAGTACTTC,CASSIGQMSSYEQYF
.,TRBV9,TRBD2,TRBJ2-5,TGTGCCAGCAGCGTAGGACCACTAGCGGGGGAAAAGACCCAGTACTTC,CASSVGPLAGEKTQYF
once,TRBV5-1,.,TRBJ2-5,TGCGCCAGCAGCTTGGTAAGGGGTGCAGAAGAGACCCAGTACTTC,CASSLVRGAEETQYF
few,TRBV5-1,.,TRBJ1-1,TGCGCCAGCAGCGATCATACCCGGGACCTGGGAACTGAAGCTTTCTTT,CASSDHTRDLGTEAFF
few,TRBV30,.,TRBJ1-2,TGTGCCTGGACCCCTAAGGGATTGGGATTCTATGGCTACACCTTC,CAWTPKGLGFYGYTF
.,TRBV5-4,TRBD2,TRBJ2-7,TGTGCCAGCAGGCCGACTAGCGGGGGGATCTCCTACGAGCAGTACTTC,CASRPTSGGISYEQYF
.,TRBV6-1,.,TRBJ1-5,TGTGCCAGCAGTGAATCAGGGGTTAGTCAGCCCCAGCATTTT,CASSESGVSQPQHF
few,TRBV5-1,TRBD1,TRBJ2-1,TGCGCCAGCAGCTTGGCGGGACAGGGTACGATCTATGAGCAGTTCTTC,CASSLAGQGTIYEQFF
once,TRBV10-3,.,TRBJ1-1,TGTGCCATCAGTGAGGCTGAGTCTGAAGCTTTCTTT,CAISEAESEAFF
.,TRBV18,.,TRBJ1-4,TGTGCCAGCTCACCCTCAGCAGAGGGGGTTGAAAAACTGTTTTTT,CASSPSAEGVEKLFF
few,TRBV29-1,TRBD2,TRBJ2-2,TGCAGCGCGAGAACGCGGGAGCGCACCGGGGAGCTGTTTTTT,CSARTRERTGELFF
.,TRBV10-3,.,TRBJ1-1,TGTGCCATCGGGTCGGCAGGTGGGGAGACTGAAGCTTTCTTT,CAIGSAGGETEAFF
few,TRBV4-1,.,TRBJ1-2,TGCGCCAGCAGCCAAGAGGGTGTCGAGGCTGGCTATGGCTACACCTTC,CASSQEGVEAGYGYTF
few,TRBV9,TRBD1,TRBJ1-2,TGTGCCAGCAGCGCGGACGGACAGGGGGCATCGAGCTACACCTTC,CASSADGQGASSYTF
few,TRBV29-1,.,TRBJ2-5,TGCAGCGATAGTCAGGGGGAGACCCAGTACTTC,CSDSQGETQYF
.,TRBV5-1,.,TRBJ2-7,TGCGCCAGCAGCACGGGACACTCCTACGAGCAGTACTTC,CASSTGHSYEQYF
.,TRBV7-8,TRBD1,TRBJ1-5,TGTGCCAGCAGTAAAAGGACAGGCGAGGATCAGCCCCAGCATTTT,CASSKRTGEDQPQHF
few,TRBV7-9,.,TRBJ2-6,TGTGCCAGCAGCTTCCGGGGAGACTCTGGGGCCAACGTCCTGACTTTC,CASSFRGDSGANVLTF
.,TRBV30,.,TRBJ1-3,TGTGCCTGGGGATCCCTCGGAAACACCATATATTTT,CAWGSLGNTIYF
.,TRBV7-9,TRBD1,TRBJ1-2,TGTGCCAGCAGCCCACAGGGGGTCGAAAGGGGCTACACCTTC,CASSPQGVERGYTF
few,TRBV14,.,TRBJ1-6,TGTGCCAGCAATCAGGCCCGTCCTGGGGATTCACCCCTCCACTTT,CASNQARPGDSPLHF
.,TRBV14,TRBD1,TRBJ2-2,TGTGCCAGCAGCCTTGGACAGGAGTCGAGCACCGGGGAGCTGTTTTTT,CASSLGQESSTGELFF
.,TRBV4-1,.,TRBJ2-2,TGCGCCAGCAGCCAAGTTTTGGGTAGGAACACCGGGGAGCTGTTTTTT,CASSQVLGRNTGELFF
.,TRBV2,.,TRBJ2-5,TGTGCCAGCAGGACGGACAGTCTCCAAGAGACCCAGTACTTC,CASRTDSLQETQYF
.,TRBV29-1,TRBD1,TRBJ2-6,TGCAGCGTTGTGGGACAGGCGAGCTCTGGGGCCAACGTCCTGACTTTC,CSVVGQASSGANVLTF
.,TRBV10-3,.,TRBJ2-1,TGTGCCATCCGAGGCATTCGCTCCTACAATGAGCAGTTCTTC,CAIRGIRSYNEQFF
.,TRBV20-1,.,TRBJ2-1,TGCAGTGCTAGAGAATACAATGAGCAGTTCTTC,CSAREYNEQFF
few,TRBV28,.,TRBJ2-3,TGTGCCAGCGGAGGAAGCTTCAAGAATACGCAGTATTTT,CASGGSFKNTQYF
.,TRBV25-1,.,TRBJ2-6,TGTGCCAGCAGTGAAGGGGGCGCTGGGGCCAACGTCCTGACTTTC,CASSEGGAGANVLTF
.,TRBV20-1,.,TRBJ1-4,TGCAGTTTACAGGTTAATGAAAAACTGTTTTTT,CSLQVNEKLFF
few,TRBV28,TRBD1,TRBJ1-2,TGTGCCAGCAGTTTGCCCCCGGGACAGTCTCGCGACTACACCTTC,CASSLPPGQSRDYTF